This T cell receptor (beta chain) was sequenced during a study of vaccination effects on CD4 cells after COVID-19. Details on this clone: The antigen remains unidentified.

ViraFEST used viral peptide pools to expand antigen-specific CD4+ T cells before sequencing. Having been cultured for less than 12 days, the cells underwent CD4+ T cell isolation. Half-medium replacement with IL-2 medium occurred on days 3 and 7. The CDR3 runs 17 residues. CDR1 and CDR2 from the germline V gene are MDHEN and SYDVKM. V gave up 6 bases and J gave up 1 base, with 22 bases separating them. Here immunoSEQ multiplex PCR was the method, and the copy in TCRdb shows in-frame clones only, minus some. The data hold 30,000 or so clones, with 55% to 75% observed a single time. The chain links TRBV28 to TRBJ2-7; perhaps D is TRBD1 or TRBD2 (6 bases each). Sequenced material: CD4+ T cells from PBMCs cultured with HCoV-229E spike peptides, taken before COVID-19 vaccination. This TCR came from a human donor who received a COVID-19 vaccine. The CDR3 is CASSSLVGGLYSYEQYF. CDR3 nucleotide sequence: TGTGCCAGCAGCTCACTCGTGGGGGGCCTATATTCCTACGAGCAGTACTTC.